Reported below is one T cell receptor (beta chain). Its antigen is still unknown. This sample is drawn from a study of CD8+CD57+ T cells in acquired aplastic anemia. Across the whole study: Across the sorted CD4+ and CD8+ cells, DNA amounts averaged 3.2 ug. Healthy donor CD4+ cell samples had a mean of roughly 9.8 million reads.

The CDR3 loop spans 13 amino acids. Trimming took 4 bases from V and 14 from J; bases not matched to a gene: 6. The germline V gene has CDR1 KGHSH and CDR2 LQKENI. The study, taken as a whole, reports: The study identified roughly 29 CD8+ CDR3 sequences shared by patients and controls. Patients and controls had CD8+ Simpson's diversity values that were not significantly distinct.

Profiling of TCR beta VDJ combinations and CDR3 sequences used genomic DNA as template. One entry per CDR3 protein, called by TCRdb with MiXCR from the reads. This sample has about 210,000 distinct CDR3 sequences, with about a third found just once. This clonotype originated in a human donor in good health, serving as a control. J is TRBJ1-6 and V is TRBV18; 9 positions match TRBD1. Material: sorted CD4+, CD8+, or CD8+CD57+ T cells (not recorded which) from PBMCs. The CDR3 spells CASSRDRDSTLHF. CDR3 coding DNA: TGTGCCAGCTCACGGGACAGGGATAGTACCCTCCACTTT.